This TCR beta chain was profiled in a study of blood T cell repertoires in COVID-19 (dated by TCRdb to 2020 to 2022). For context, the study as a whole: The collaborator samples originated in the United States, Italy and Spain and spanned the acute and convalescent phases of COVID-19. The material from the prospective study consisted of cDNA or gDNA derived from T cells, B-cell-depleted T cells, or PBMCs. The dataset comprised deeply sampled blood TCRbeta repertoires from subjects exposed to, actively infected with, or recovered from COVID-19. The repertoires were made available in a free public database intended to serve as a resource for research on the immune response to SARS-CoV-2. Samples were obtained from the ongoing ImmuneRACE study (first 160 participants) and from 950 to 1,500 subjects provided by 6 global collaborators. Nearly every sample came with metadata listing a de-identified subject ID, COVID-19 status, age in years and sex. Where available, HLA class I and class II types were taken from metadata supplied by the sample provider and were not determined by assay-based typing.

Whole blood was collected in K2EDTA tubes by collaborating institutions according to the institutions' own protocols. For TCRbeta analysis, collaborators shipped samples in one of three forms: frozen whole blood, isolated PBMCs, or DNA extracted from either of those sample types. On the study overall, not on this receptor specifically: The quantity of clinical and demographic metadata differed by source and by participant and was supplied without curation.

With regard to this clone: The antigen it binds to is not known. One base away there is no much larger clone; base qualities are not given.

As encoded in the germline V gene, CDR1 is MGHRA while CDR2 is YSYEKL. The CDR3 starts with the cysteine, ends with the phenylalanine, and has 17 residues. Of all the DNA, just the CDR3 is kept, 51 bases in frame from base 1. V is clipped by 4 bases and J by 4 bases, and the sequence between their germline boundaries is 20 bases long. TCRbeta CDR3 regions were amplified from genomic DNA using the immunoSEQ Assay, a bias-controlled multiplex PCR. In the paper's pipeline: The number of nucleated cells in each sample was estimated from the amplification of reference gene primers within the assay. To quantify the absolute abundance of each unique TCRbeta CDR3 rearrangement, sequence reads were collapsed and filtered. For each sample, productive Simpson clonality was calculated as the square root of Simpson's diversity index over productive rearrangements. In its TCRdb copy, this immuneACCESS table keeps in-frame sequences only and misses some clones. Where compared with another copy, unresolved V genes explain less than half of these, and the others have no known cause. That table gives V, J and clone size, and the DNA gave D and trimming. A total of approximately 120,000 clones appear in this sample, over 80% of them only once. Together, the top ten hold over 9.5% of the sample.

The V and J genes are TRBV4-1 and TRBJ2-1, with the D gene not confidently named. The sequence came from a man in his sixties with acute or convalescent COVID-19. The material sequenced was peripheral blood. The DNA sequence is given as TGCGCCAGCAGCCCAGGCTCGGCCCGCCAAACATACAATGAGCAGTTCTTC. It specifies CASSPGSARQTYNEQFF.